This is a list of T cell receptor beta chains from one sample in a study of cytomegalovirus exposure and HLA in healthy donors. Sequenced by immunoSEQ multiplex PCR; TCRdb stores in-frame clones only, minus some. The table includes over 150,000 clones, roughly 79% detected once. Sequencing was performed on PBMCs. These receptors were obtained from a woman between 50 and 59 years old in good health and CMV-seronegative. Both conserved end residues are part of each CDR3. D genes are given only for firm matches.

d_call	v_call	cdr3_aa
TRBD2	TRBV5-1	CASSLAGTSGTDTQYF
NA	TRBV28	CASSTMARQRVNQPQHF
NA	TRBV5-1	CASSLGDFSGANVLTF
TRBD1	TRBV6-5	CASSRQGARYEQYF
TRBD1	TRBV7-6	CASSLVAGGHSNQPQHF
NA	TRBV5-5	CASSFRESPLHF
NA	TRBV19	CASTLGGTQPQHF
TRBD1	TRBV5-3	CARSSPQGAGNQPQHF
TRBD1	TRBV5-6	CASSRPYRGLSQETQYF
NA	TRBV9	CASSVRADFYNEQFF
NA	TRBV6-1	CASSVGIWTNTNEKLFF
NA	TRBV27	CASSLSSYNEQFF
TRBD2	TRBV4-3	CASSQDIAAGGDTQYF
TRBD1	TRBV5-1	CASSLEGGGDTQYF
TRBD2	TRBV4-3	CASSQGRGAYEQYF
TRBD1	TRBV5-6	CASSSRQGFNQPQHF
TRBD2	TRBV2	CASSAGAGGLVKNIQYF
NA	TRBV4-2	CASSQEMRKRNEQFF
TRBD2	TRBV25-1	CASDKGLAGGGADTQYF
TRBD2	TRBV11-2	CASSLNRDYKQYF
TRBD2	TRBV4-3	CASSQDGTTTGELFF
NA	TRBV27	CATSPQPGYYYEQYF
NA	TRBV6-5	CASSYPGTLTQYF
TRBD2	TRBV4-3	CASSQDLAGVNEQFF
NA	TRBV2	CASSEQGIYGYTF
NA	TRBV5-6	CASSLVGPGKDTQYF
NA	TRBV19	CASSPRADEQFF
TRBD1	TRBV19	CASRRTGVSSYEQYF
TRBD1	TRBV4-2	CASSHGQGGSYTF
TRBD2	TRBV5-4	CASSTGTSGSSYNEQFF
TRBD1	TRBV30	CAWSKTGAVDEKLFF
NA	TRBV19	CASSIEQNHYGYTF
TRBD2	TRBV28	CASLTSGTSGGPYDNEQFF
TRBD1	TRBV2	CASSDPGQGKTEAFF
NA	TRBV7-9	CASSLSEILNF
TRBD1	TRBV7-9	CASSLGTGSVNYGYTF
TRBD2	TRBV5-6	CASSLGLAGGLGEQFF
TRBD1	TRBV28	CASSPPQGVANEQFF
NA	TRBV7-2	CASSLVLGGNWNEQFF
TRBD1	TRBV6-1	CASYLSGGEKLFF
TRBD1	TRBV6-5	CASSYLAGGLGTEAFF
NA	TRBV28	CASGTGVAYSNEQFF
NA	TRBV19	CASSRDSRVYEQYF
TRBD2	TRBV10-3	CAISPTSGVPRDTQYF
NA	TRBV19	CASSIERPRAEAFF
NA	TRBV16	CASSQSAEKLFF
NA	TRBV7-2	CASSLRIQVPNTEAFF
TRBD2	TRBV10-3	CAISESILAGGDNEQFF
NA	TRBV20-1	CSARRGHEQFF
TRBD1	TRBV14	CASSHQKGQGLQTQYF
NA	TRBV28	CASSSATRAKNIQYF
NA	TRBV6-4	CASSDSPRNEQFF
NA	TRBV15	CATSRDRDEQFF
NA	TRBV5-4	CASSLPRAADGYTF
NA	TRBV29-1	CSVFGGRGAEAFF
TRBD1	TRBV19	CASSEGDRLGETQYF
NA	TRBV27	CASSLAGKSYEQYF